This T cell receptor beta chain came from a study of beta chain features in type 1 diabetes. Notes on the study in general: VDJ junctions in type 1 diabetes patients carried more deletions and fewer insertions.

A word on this clone: Its antigen is currently unknown.

The germline V and J ends were trimmed by 5 bases and 12 bases, with 24 bases remaining between them. CDR3 length equals 14 residues. Germline V gene sequence: CDR1 SGDLS, CDR2 YYNGEE. Cells sorted by CD45RO/CCR7/CD25/CD127/CD95/CD27 comprised CD4+ naive, central memory, regulatory and stem cell-like memory cells. Expressed TCRB transcripts were sequenced because the entire RNA isolate underwent reverse transcription. Sequencing was performed with immunoSEQ multiplex PCR; in TCRdb, only in-frame clones are kept and a portion is missing. The top ten hold approximately 2.3% of the sample, which has more than 150,000 clones, 7% to 10% seen once.

The sequence came from a woman aged 18-29 years in good health. The chain is built from TRBV9 and TRBJ2-7; a weak D match, TRBD2 (5 bases). Material: central memory CD4+ T cells from blood. CDR3 sequence (DNA): TGTGCCAGCAGTCGTGGATTAGGACGGGATCATGTGTACTTC. It translates to CASSRGLGRDHVYF. The variable domain in full, completed from reference TRBV9 and TRBJ2-7, reads DSGVTQTPKHLITATGQRVTLRCSPRSGDLSVYWYQQSLDQGLQFLIQYYNGEERAKGNILERFSAQQFPDLHSELNLSSLELGDSALYFCASSRGLGRDHVYFGPGTRLTVT.